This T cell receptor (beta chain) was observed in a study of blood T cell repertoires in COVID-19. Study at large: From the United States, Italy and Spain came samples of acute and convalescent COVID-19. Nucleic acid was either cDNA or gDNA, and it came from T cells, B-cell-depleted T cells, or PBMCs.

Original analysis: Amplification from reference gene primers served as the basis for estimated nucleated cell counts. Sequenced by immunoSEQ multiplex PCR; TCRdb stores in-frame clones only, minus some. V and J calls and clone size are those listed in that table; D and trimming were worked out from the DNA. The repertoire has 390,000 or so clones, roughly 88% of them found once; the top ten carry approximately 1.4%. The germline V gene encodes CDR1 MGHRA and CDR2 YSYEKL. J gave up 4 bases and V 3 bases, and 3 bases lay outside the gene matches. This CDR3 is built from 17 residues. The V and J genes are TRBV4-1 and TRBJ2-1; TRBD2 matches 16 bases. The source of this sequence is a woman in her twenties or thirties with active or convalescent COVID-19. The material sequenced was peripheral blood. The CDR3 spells CASSQGLAGGTYNEQFF. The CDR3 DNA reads TGCGCCAGCAGCCAGGGACTAGCGGGGGGGACTTACAATGAGCAGTTCTTC.